This T cell receptor (beta chain) was obtained from a study of human CD8 memory T cell subsets. The CDR3 spans 14 residues. CDR1 is MDHEN and CDR2 is SYDVKM in the germline V gene. UMI-labeled 5' RACE generated the TCR beta libraries. TCRdb reworked the 5' RACE reads into one entry per CDR3 protein, no DNA. The sample data list about 11,000 distinct CDR3 sequences. This TCR derives from a human donor in good health. The sequenced sample was CD8+ stem-like memory T cells (TSCM and TCM) sorted from PBMCs. Documented subset: stem-like memory CD8 T cells (TSTEM), CCR7+ PD-1- TIGIT-. V gene TRBV28 combines with J gene TRBJ2-2. CDR3 sequence reads: CASSHLQESGELFF. The whole variable domain, remainder taken from reference TRBV28 and TRBJ2-2, is DVKVTQSSRYLVKRTGEKVFLECVQDMDHENMFWYRQDPGLGLRLIYFSYDVKMKEKGDIPEGYSVSREKKERFSLILESASTNQTSMYLCASSHLQESGELFFGEGSRLTVL.